Following are 9 T cell receptor beta chains from one sample sequenced in a study of blood T cell repertoires in COVID-19. The method was immunoSEQ multiplex PCR; TCRdb's version includes in-frame clones alone and lacks a portion of them. The data hold 280,000 or so clones, with approximately 84% observed a single time. The sample taken for sequencing was peripheral blood. All receptors derive from a woman aged 25-40 years who had recovered from COVID-19.

The chain joins TRBV30 to TRBJ2-1; 8 bases align to TRBD1. V dropped 2 bases and J dropped 4; count of bases not matched to a gene: 10. This CDR3 comprises 16 residues. Per the germline V gene, CDR1 is GTSNPN and CDR2 is SVGIG (reference sequence). The CDR3 here is CAWSSLWTGSYNEQFF. The DNA for the CDR3 is TGTGCCTGGAGTTCACTATGGACAGGGAGTTACAATGAGCAGTTCTTC.

The chain uses TRBV3-1 (or the pseudogene TRBV3-2) and TRBJ1-3; D is undetermined. From germline, CDR1 is LGHDT and CDR2 YNNKEL (reference sequence). The ends were cut back, 0 bases at V and 0 bases at J, with 12 bases in the middle. CDR3 size: 17 residues. The DNA for the CDR3 is TGTGCCAGCAGCCAAGATAGCCGACGGAGCTCTGGAAACACCATATATTTT. Residues: CASSQDSRRSSGNTIYF.

V is TRBV6-5 and J is TRBJ2-7; 9 bases are a match to TRBD1. The germline CDR1 and CDR2 sequences are MNHEY and SVGAGI. V lost 7 bases, J lost 6 bases, and 13 bases stayed unmatched. The CDR3 contains 15 residues. The CDR3: CASTNCGTGNCEQYF. CDR3 nucleotide sequence: TGTGCCAGCACCAATTGCGGGACAGGGAATTGCGAGCAGTACTTC.

V usage is TRBV14 and J usage is TRBJ2-7; 8 nucleotides match TRBD1. Germline assignment: CDR1 SGHDN and CDR2 FVKESK. Germline trimming cut 1 base from V and 6 bases from J; bases unmatched to any gene: 2. The CDR3 is 13 amino acids. CDR3 loop: CASSQGTGFEQYF. CDR3 nucleotide sequence: TGTGCCAGCAGCCAAGGGACAGGGTTCGAGCAGTACTTC.

The chain is built from TRBV19 and TRBJ2-7, with a possible D match to TRBD1 (7 bases). The CDR3 spans 14 residues. V lost 3 bases to trimming and J lost 5 bases, with 14 bases between them. The germline V gene encodes CDR1 LNHDA and CDR2 SQIVND (reference sequence). CDR3: CASSIPGRGDEQYF. The CDR3 DNA sequence: TGTGCCAGTAGTATTCCAGGCAGGGGGGACGAGCAGTACTTC.

The chain joins TRBV11-2 to TRBJ1-2; 9 nucleotides match TRBD1. The CDR3 contains 14 residues. From germline, CDR1 is SGHAT and CDR2 FQNNGV. The J segment lost 6 bases and the V segment lost 6 bases, leaving 8 bases of the junction unmatched. The CDR3 bases are TGTGCCAGCAGGCGAACAGGGGGCAAGGATGGCTACACCTTC. The encoded protein is CASRRTGGKDGYTF.

This chain links TRBV19 with TRBJ2-7; maybe TRBD2 (5 bases). With 3 bases removed from V and 7 bases from J, the gap between germline ends came to 13 bases. Germline CDR1 and CDR2: LNHDA and SQIVND (reference sequence). The CDR3 length is 13 residues. CDR3 sequence (DNA): TGTGCCAGTAGTATCTTTCTTCGAGGGGAGCAGTACTTC. Encoded protein: CASSIFLRGEQYF.

The rearrangement uses TRBV3-1 (or the pseudogene TRBV3-2) and TRBJ2-2; TRBD2 matches 9 bases. Trimming at V came to 7 bases and at J to 3 bases, leaving 3 bases not matched to a gene. In germline, CDR1 is LGHDT, CDR2 YNNKEL (reference sequence). The CDR3 is 14 residues long. CDR3 nucleotide sequence: TGTGCCAGCATGGGCGGGAGGGACACCGGGGAGCTGTTTTTT. Protein product: CASMGGRDTGELFF.

This clone was detected only once. The chain recombines TRBV10-3 with TRBJ2-7, with a tentative D call TRBD2 (6 bases). Trimming stripped 6 bases from V and 3 bases from J, with 12 bases between. Germline V CDR1 and CDR2: ENHRY, SYGVKD. This CDR3 contains 13 residues. The CDR3 sequence: CAISGTSNYEQYF. The DNA of the CDR3 is TGTGCCATCAGCGGGACTTCAAACTACGAGCAGTACTTC.